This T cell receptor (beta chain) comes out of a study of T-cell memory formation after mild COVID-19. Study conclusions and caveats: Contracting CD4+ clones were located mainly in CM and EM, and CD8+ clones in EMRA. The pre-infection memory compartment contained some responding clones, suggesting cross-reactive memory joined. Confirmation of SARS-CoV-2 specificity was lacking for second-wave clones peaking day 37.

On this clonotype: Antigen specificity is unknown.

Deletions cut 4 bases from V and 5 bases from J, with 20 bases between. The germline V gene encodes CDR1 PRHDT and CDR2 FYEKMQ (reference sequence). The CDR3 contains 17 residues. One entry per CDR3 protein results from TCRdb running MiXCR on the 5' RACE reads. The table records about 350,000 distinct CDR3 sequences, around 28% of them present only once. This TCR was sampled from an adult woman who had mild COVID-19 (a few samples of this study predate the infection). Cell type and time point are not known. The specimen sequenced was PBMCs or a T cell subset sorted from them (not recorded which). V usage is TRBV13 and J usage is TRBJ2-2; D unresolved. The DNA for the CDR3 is TGTGCCAGCAGCTCTCCCGGGCACCGAGGAAAGACCGGGGAGCTGTTTTTT. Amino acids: CASSSPGHRGKTGELFF.